The clone carrying this TCR beta chain was seen many times. Its specificity is not known. The authors built TCR beta libraries using iRepertoire HTBI primers and Arm-PCR of CDR3 regions. TCRdb reprocessed the multiplex PCR reads with MiXCR, giving one entry per CDR3 protein. The sample shows a few hundred thousand distinct CDR3 sequences, around an eighth of them seen only once. This entry is derived from a study of regulatory T cells in long-lasting Graves disease. In the study overall: The antithyroid drugs taken by newly diagnosed Graves' patients had been used for under 3 months. General study findings and limits: Patients with persistent disease showed a bias toward TRBV28, TRBJ1-2 and TRBJ2-5.

The CDR3 spans 16 residues. Germline lookup yields CDR1 LGHDT and CDR2 YNNKEL (reference sequence). V lost 1 base, J lost 2 bases, and 4 bases stayed unmatched. The sample's time point: newly diagnosed GD, antithyroid drugs for less than 3 months. Extracted RNA from PBMCs served as the source of the TCR library. These data also featured in a second study, about T cells in Graves' hyperthyroidism and ophthalmopathy.

The rearrangement uses TRBV3-1 and TRBJ2-1; the match to TRBD2 covers 8 bases. The clonotype originates from a man aged 30 to 45 with Graves disease. The sample consisted of peripheral blood mononuclear cells (PBMCs), taken at new diagnosis, from a patient treated with antithyroid drugs. DNA of the CDR3: TGTGCCAGCAGCCAAGTAAGCGGGAGTGCCTACAATGAGCAGTTCTTC. Residues: CASSQVSGSAYNEQFF.